The present TCR beta chain was sequenced within a study of blood T cell repertoires in COVID-19. This clone was detected once. V was pared by 5 bases and J by 1 base, with 7 bases of the junction left unmatched. Germline CDR1 and CDR2: MNHEY and SVGAGI. The CDR3 runs to 15 residues. Clones were read by immunoSEQ multiplex PCR, and TCRdb kept only the in-frame ones, dropping some. The repertoire has 140,000 or so clones, more than 80% of them found once; the top ten carry around 4.8%. The chain links TRBV6-5 to TRBJ1-1; 7 nucleotides match TRBD1. This TCR was sampled from a human donor in a cohort sampled during active COVID-19. Material: peripheral blood. CDR3 residues: CASSIRTGANTEAFF. The CDR3 DNA sequence: TGTGCCAGCAGTATACGGACAGGAGCGAACACTGAAGCTTTCTTT.